These T cell receptor beta chains were read from a single sample in a study of blood T cell repertoires in COVID-19. The method was immunoSEQ multiplex PCR; TCRdb's version includes in-frame clones alone and lacks a portion of them. This sample yields 95,000 to 120,000 clones, of which over 65% are seen a single time; about 1.8% belongs to the top ten. The sequenced material came from peripheral blood. These receptors were obtained from a woman aged 35 to 49 with acute or convalescent COVID-19. Both conserved end residues are part of each CDR3. Each record gives: V gene, clone size, J gene, D gene, CDR3 protein, CDR3 DNA. The D gene is left open where the match is weak. Only part of the rows carry a size: once, few, many, or a class if the clone is expanded.

TRBV29-1	-	TRBJ1-2	-	CSGKQGYGYTF	TGCAGCGGAAAGCAGGGCTATGGCTACACCTTC
TRBV3-1/TRBV3-2	-	TRBJ1-4	-	CASSQGRWNEKLFF	TGTGCCAGCAGCCAAGGCAGGTGGAATGAAAAACTGTTTTTT
TRBV27	few	TRBJ2-2	TRBD1	CASSSGQDIYTGELFF	TGTGCCAGCAGTTCGGGACAGGATATTTACACCGGGGAGCTGTTTTTT
TRBV5-6	once	TRBJ2-2	TRBD2	CASSMTSGGLIGTGELFF	TGTGCCAGCAGCATGACTAGCGGGGGCCTAATAGGAACCGGGGAGCTGTTTTTT
TRBV14	-	TRBJ2-7	-	CASSQTRTSLYEQYF	TGTGCCAGCAGCCAAACTCGCACTTCCCTCTACGAGCAGTACTTC
TRBV29-1	few	TRBJ2-2	TRBD1	CSVNRDRDSGELFF	TGCAGCGTCAACCGGGACAGGGATTCCGGGGAGCTGTTTTTT
TRBV2	-	TRBJ2-3	TRBD1	CASRSGTGGRSTDTQYF	TGTGCCAGCAGATCCGGGACAGGGGGCCGTAGCACAGATACGCAGTATTTT
TRBV5-4	-	TRBJ1-2	TRBD1	CASSHSQGAVYGYTF	TGTGCCAGCAGCCACTCCCAGGGGGCCGTCTATGGCTACACCTTC
TRBV3-1/TRBV3-2	-	TRBJ1-1	-	CASSQSQVNTEAFF	TGTGCCAGCAGCCAATCCCAGGTGAACACTGAAGCTTTCTTT
TRBV11-2	-	TRBJ1-2	TRBD1	CASSFQGGGSGGYTF	TGTGCCAGCAGCTTTCAAGGAGGGGGCTCCGGTGGCTACACCTTC
TRBV3-1/TRBV3-2	-	TRBJ1-6	-	CASSQAQGTSPLHF	TGTGCCAGCAGCCAAGCGCAGGGCACTTCACCCCTCCACTTT
TRBV13	few	TRBJ2-4	TRBD1	CASSLFGQDTKNIQYF	TGTGCCAGCAGCTTATTTGGACAGGACACTAAAAACATTCAGTACTTC
TRBV4-3	-	TRBJ1-6	-	CASSRSRGSNSPLHF	TGCGCCAGCAGCCGATCCCGGGGTAGCAATTCACCCCTCCACTTT
TRBV6-6	once	TRBJ2-7	TRBD1	CASSYVDRGSYEQYF	TGTGCCAGCAGTTACGTGGACAGGGGCTCCTACGAGCAGTACTTC
TRBV18	-	TRBJ2-2	TRBD1	CASSPFSRQGSGTGELFF	TGTGCCAGCTCACCATTTTCAAGACAGGGTAGTGGCACCGGGGAGCTGTTTTTT
TRBV30	-	TRBJ1-1	TRBD1	CAWRMTGGGPEAFF	TGTGCCTGGAGGATGACAGGGGGCGGCCCTGAAGCTTTCTTT
TRBV9	-	TRBJ2-1	-	CASSESRTDSLGNEQFF	TGTGCCAGCAGCGAAAGCCGGACAGATTCCCTGGGCAATGAGCAGTTCTTC
TRBV7-3	-	TRBJ2-5	TRBD2	CASSLTGLAGKETQYF	TGTGCCAGCAGCTTAACTGGACTAGCGGGGAAAGAGACCCAGTACTTC
TRBV4-1	-	TRBJ2-7	-	CASSQESMANRNEQYF	TGCGCCAGCAGCCAAGAATCTATGGCAAACAGGAACGAGCAGTACTTC
TRBV7-9	-	TRBJ1-2	-	CASSRQDYGYTF	TGTGCCAGCAGCCGACAGGACTATGGCTACACCTTC
TRBV11-2	few	TRBJ2-5	TRBD1	CASSLGTGGPQETQYF	TGTGCCAGCAGCCTGGGGACAGGCGGCCCACAAGAGACCCAGTACTTC
TRBV4-3	few	TRBJ2-3	-	CASSQRLDFTDTQYF	TGCGCCAGCAGCCAACGACTAGATTTCACAGATACGCAGTATTTT
TRBV5-1	-	TRBJ2-2	-	CASSSTGLGTGELFF	TGCGCCAGCAGCTCCACAGGTTTGGGCACCGGGGAGCTGTTTTTT
TRBV27	few	TRBJ2-4	-	CASSLSSLDRNIQYF	TGTGCCAGCAGTTTGTCGTCCCTGGACAGAAACATTCAGTACTTC
TRBV7-9	few	TRBJ2-5	TRBD2	CASSLGTSGGSQYF	TGTGCCAGCAGCTTAGGAACTAGCGGGGGCTCTCAGTACTTC
TRBV2	-	TRBJ2-3	TRBD2	CASSGPLAGMEDTQYF	TGTGCCAGCAGTGGGCCTCTAGCGGGGATGGAAGATACGCAGTATTTT
TRBV29-1	-	TRBJ2-1	TRBD2	CSVASGFEQFF	TGCAGCGTTGCTAGCGGGTTTGAGCAGTTCTTC
TRBV7-2	-	TRBJ2-5	TRBD1	CASSPQGVQETQYF	TGTGCCAGCAGCCCACAGGGGGTTCAAGAGACCCAGTACTTC
TRBV30	-	TRBJ2-2	-	CAWKRRVTGELFF	TGTGCCTGGAAACGGAGGGTCACCGGGGAGCTGTTTTTT
TRBV7-2	-	TRBJ1-4	TRBD1	CASSLVRGREKLFF	TGTGCCAGCAGCTTAGTGAGGGGGCGGGAAAAACTGTTTTTT
TRBV11-2	-	TRBJ1-5	-	CASSLSAGGPQHF	TGTGCCAGCAGCTTATCAGCGGGAGGGCCCCAGCATTTT